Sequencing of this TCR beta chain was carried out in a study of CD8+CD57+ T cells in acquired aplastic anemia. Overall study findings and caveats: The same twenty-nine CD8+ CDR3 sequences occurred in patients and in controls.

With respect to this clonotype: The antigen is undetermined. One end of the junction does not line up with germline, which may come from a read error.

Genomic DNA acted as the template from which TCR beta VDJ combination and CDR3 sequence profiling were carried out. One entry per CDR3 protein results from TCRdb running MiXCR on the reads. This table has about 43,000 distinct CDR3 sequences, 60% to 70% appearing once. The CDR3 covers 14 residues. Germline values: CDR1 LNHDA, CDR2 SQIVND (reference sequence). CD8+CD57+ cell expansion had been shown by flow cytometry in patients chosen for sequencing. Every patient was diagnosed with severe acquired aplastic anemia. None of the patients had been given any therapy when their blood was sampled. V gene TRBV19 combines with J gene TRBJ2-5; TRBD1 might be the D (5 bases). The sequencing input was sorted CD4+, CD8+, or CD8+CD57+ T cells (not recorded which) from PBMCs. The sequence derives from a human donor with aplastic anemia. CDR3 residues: CASSLDSVQETQYF. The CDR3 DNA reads TGTGCCAGTAGTTTAGACAGTGTCCAAGAGACCCAGTACTTC. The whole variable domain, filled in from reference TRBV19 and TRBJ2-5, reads DGGITQSPKYLFRKEGQNVTLSCEQNLNHDAMYWYRQDPGQGLRLIYYSQIVNDFQKGDIAEGYSVSREKKESFPLTVTSAQKNPTAFYLCASSLDSVQETQYFGPGTRLLVL.